This T cell receptor (beta chain) was sequenced for a study of cytotoxic CD8 clonotypes in ibrutinib-treated CLL. Study overall: When averaged across all of the samples, the counts came to some 250,000 productive templates and about 95,000 productive rearrangements.

This clone was counted a single time. Its target is unknown. Study findings and constraints: Among the clonotypes, public ones were uncommon and contracted or held stable on treatment. At ibrutinib response, clonality increased, and at progression it declined back toward baseline.

The CDR3 spans 14 residues. Germline V gene data show CDR1 as LGHNA and CDR2 as YSLEER. J gave up 10 bases and V 4 bases, and 8 bases lay outside the gene matches. Repertoires were generated with immunoSEQ multiplex PCR, while TCRdb's copy carries only in-frame clones and drops some. The sample has about 300,000 clones, 65% to 85% seen once. The genes are TRBV4-3 and TRBJ2-1; TRBD2 aligns across 9 bases. The receptor comes from a human donor with chronic lymphocytic leukemia. Sequencing was performed on PBMCs, taken at disease progression, from a patient treated with ibrutinib. CDR3 DNA sequence: TGCGCCAGCAGCCTAAGAGAGCGGGGGGAAGAGCAGTTCTTC. Residues: CASSLRERGEEQFF.